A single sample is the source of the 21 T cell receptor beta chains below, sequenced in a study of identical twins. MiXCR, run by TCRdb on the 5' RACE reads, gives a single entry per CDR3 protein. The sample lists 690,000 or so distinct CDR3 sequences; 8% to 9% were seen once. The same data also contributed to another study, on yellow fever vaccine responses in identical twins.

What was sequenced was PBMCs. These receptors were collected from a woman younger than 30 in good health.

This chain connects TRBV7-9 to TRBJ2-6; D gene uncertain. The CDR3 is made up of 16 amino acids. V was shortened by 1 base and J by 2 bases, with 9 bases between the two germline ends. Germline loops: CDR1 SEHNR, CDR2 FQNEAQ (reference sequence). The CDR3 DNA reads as TGTGCCAGCAGCTTAGTAGACTCAACTGGGGCCAACGTCCTGACTTTC. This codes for CASSLVDSTGANVLTF. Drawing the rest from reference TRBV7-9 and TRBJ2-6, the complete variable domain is DTGVSQNPRHKITKRGQNVTFRCDPISEHNRLYWYRQTLGQGPEFLTYFQNEAQLEKSRLLSDRFSAERPKGSFSTLEIQRTEQGDSAMYLCASSLVDSTGANVLTFGAGSRLTVL.

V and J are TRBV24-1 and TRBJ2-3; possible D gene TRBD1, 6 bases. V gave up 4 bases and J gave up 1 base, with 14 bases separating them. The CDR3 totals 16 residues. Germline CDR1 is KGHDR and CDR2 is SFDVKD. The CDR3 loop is CATSDITGSRTDTQYF. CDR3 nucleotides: TGTGCCACCAGTGACATCACAGGGTCCCGCACAGATACGCAGTATTTT.

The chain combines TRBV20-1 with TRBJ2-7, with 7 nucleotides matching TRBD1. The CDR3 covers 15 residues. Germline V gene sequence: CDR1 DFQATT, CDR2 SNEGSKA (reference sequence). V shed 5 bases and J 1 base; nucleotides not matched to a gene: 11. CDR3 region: CSAGETGKGSYEQYF. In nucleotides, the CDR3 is TGCAGTGCTGGCGAGACAGGGAAAGGATCCTACGAGCAGTACTTC.

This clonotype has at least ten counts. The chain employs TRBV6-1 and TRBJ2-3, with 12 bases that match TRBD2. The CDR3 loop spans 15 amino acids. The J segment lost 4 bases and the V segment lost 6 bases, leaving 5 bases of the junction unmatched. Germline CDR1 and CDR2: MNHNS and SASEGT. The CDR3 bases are TGTGCCAGCAGCTCGACTAGCGGGGGCGCAGATACGCAGTATTTT. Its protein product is CASSSTSGGADTQYF.

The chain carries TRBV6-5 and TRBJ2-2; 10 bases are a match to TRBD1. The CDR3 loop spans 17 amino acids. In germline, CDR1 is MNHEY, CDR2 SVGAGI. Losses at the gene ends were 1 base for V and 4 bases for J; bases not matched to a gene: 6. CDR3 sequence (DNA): TGTGCCAGCAGTTACTTCGGGGACAGGGGTTCCACCGGGGAGCTGTTTTTT. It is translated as CASSYFGDRGSTGELFF.

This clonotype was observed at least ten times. Written as DNA, the CDR3 is TGCAGTGCGGGACTAGCGGGCCCGGAGACCCAGTACTTC. Translated: CSAGLAGPETQYF. V is TRBV20-1 and J is TRBJ2-5, with 12 bases fitting TRBD2. Per the germline V gene, CDR1 is DFQATT and CDR2 is SNEGSKA (reference sequence). The ends lost 6 bases at V and 5 bases at J; junction bases unmatched: 4. CDR3 length: 13 amino acids.

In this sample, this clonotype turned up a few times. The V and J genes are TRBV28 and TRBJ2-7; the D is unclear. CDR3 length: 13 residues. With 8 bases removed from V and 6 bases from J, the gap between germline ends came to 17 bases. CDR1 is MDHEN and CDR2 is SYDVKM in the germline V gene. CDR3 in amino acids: CASVLGFAGEQYF. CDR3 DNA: TGTGCCAGCGTGCTGGGATTTGCCGGCGAGCAGTACTTC.

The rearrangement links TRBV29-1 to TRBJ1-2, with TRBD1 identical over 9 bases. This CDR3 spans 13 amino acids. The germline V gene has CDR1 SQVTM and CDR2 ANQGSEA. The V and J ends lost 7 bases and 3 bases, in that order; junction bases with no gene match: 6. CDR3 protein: CSGGTGPDYGYTF. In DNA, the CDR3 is TGCAGCGGCGGGACAGGGCCGGACTATGGCTACACCTTC.

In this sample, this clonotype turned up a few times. As DNA, the CDR3 is TGTGCCAGCAGTTACCCATCGACTAGCCCTTCGTCCTACGAGCAGTACTTC. Its protein is CASSYPSTSPSSYEQYF. This chain uses TRBV6-2 or TRBV6-3 with TRBJ2-7, with TRBD2 matching over 7 bases. CDR3 length: 17 amino acids. With 2 bases clipped from V and 1 base from J, the junction kept 11 bases outside the gene matches. Germline V gene sequence: CDR1 MNHEY, CDR2 SVGEGT.

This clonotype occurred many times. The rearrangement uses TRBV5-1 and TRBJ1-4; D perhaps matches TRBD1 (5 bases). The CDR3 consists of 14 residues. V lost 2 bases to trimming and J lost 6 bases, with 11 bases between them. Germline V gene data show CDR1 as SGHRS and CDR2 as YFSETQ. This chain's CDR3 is CASSFSGRDEKLFF. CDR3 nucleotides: TGCGCCAGCAGCTTCTCAGGGAGAGATGAAAAACTGTTTTTT.

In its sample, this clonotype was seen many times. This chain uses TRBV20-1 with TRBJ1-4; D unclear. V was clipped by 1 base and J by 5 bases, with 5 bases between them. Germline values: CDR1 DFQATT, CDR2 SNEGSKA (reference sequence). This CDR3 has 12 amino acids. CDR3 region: CSARGINEKLFF. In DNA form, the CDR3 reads TGCAGTGCTAGAGGCATAAATGAAAAACTGTTTTTT.

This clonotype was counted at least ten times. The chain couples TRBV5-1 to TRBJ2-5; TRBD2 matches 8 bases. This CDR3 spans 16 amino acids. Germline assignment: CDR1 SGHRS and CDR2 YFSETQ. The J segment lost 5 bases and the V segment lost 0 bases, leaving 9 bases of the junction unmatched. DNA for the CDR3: TGCGCCAGCAGCTTGGCCTCGGGACTAGTTTATGAGACCCAGTACTTC. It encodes CASSLASGLVYETQYF.

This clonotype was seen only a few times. This CDR3 is CSARFWGGVGDTQYF. CDR3 DNA: TGCAGTGCTAGATTCTGGGGGGGCGTTGGAGATACGCAGTATTTT. The chain combines TRBV20-1 with TRBJ2-3; TRBD2 is a possible D gene (7 bases). This CDR3 is 15 amino acids long. V was shortened by 2 bases and J by 5 bases, with 17 bases between the two germline ends. From germline, CDR1 is DFQATT and CDR2 SNEGSKA (reference sequence).

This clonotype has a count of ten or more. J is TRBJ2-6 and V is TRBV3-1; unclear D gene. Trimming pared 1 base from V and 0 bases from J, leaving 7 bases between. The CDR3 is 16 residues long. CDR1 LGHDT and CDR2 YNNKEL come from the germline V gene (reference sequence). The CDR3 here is CASSQGRTSGANVLTF. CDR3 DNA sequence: TGTGCCAGCAGCCAAGGACGGACCTCTGGGGCCAACGTCCTGACTTTC.

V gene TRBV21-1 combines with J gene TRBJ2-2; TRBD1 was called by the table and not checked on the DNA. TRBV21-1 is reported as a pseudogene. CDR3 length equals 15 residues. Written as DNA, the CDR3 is TGTGCCAGCAGCACAGGACAGGGGGTACCCGGGGAGCTGTTTTTT. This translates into CASSTGQGVPGELFF.

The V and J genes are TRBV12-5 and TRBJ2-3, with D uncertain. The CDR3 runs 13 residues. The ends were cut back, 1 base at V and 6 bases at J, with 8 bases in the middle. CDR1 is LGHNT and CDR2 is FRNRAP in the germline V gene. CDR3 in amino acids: CASGLGPADTQYF. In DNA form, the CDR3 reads TGTGCTAGTGGTTTGGGGCCCGCGGATACGCAGTATTTT.

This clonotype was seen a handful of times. CDR3 nucleotides: TGTGCCAGCAGCCCCACGGACAGGGTTTACAATGAGCAGTTCTTC. Its protein product is CASSPTDRVYNEQFF. The chain is built from TRBV9 and TRBJ2-1, with 8 bases that match TRBD1. The CDR3 is made up of 15 amino acids. V was clipped by 4 bases and J by 4 bases; unmatched bases: 7. The germline V gene encodes CDR1 SGDLS and CDR2 YYNGEE. Full variable domain (remainder filled in from reference TRBV9 and TRBJ2-1): DSGVTQTPKHLITATGQRVTLRCSPRSGDLSVYWYQQSLDQGLQFLIQYYNGEERAKGNILERFSAQQFPDLHSELNLSSLELGDSALYFCASSPTDRVYNEQFFGPGTRLTVL.

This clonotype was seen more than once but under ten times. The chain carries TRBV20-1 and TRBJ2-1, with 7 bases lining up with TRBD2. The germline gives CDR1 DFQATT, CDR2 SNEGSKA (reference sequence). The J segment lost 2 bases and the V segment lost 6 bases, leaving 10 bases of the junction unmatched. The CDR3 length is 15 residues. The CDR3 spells CSATPIAGAYNEQFF. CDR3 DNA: TGCAGTGCCACCCCCATCGCGGGGGCCTACAATGAGCAGTTCTTC.

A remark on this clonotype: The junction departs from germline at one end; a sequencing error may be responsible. CDR3 region: CSVPGLAGGLLF. The DNA of the CDR3 is TGCAGTGTCCCGGGACTAGCGGGAGGCCTTCTCTTC. The V and J genes are TRBV20-1 and TRBJ2-7; 15 positions agree with TRBD2. This CDR3 contains 12 residues. Germline loops: CDR1 DFQATT, CDR2 SNEGSKA (reference sequence).

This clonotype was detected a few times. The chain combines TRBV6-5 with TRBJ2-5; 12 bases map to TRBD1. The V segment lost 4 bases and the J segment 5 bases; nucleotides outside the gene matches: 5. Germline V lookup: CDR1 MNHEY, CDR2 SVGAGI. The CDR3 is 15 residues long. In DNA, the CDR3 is TGTGCCAGCAGTTCCCGGGACAGGGGGCACGAGACCCAGTACTTC. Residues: CASSSRDRGHETQYF.

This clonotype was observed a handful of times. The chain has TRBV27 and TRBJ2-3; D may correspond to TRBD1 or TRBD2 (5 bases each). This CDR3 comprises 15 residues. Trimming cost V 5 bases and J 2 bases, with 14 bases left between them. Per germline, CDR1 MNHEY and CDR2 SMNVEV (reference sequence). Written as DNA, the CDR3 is TGTGCCAGCAGTCCTCGAGGGGTTTACACAGATACGCAGTATTTT. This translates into CASSPRGVYTDTQYF.